One T cell receptor beta chain is described in this entry. Which antigen it targets is not known. The method was the immunoSEQ multiplex PCR assay. A mixture of 60 forward primers for TCR Vbeta segments and 13 reverse primers for TCR Jbeta segments was used in the multiplex PCR. The CDR3 region of rearranged TCR beta genes was amplified from genomic DNA with a multiplex PCR assay. The amplified TCR beta libraries were sequenced on the Illumina HiSeq System as 87-base-pair reads. In the original analysis: A later analysis counted approximately 84 million unique TCR beta chains across the 550 to 750 repertoires, and roughly 10 million of these chains were shared by at least two donors. A nearest-neighbor algorithm error-corrected the raw reads and collapsed the reads into unique sequences, merging closely related sequences to remove PCR and sequencing errors. To assign V, D and J gene segments, CDR3 sequences were aligned to IMGT reference sequences. For a sequence to be retained, at least a six-nucleotide match to both a V gene segment and a J gene segment was required. Rearrangements were called productive when the CDR3 lacked stop codons and stayed in frame with V and J; all others were non-productive. Following IMGT convention, CDR3 was defined as the stretch from the second conserved V-encoded cysteine up to the conserved J-encoded phenylalanine. The earlier analysis of about 560 of the donors excluded any sequence lacking an unambiguous match to a single V gene segment. In an earlier analysis of approximately 560 of the donors, a V segment was called functional when productive rearrangements were above 56.7%, and segregating when the standard deviation between donors exceeded 5%. A statistical classification framework was built for diagnosing cytomegalovirus status from the catalog of TCR beta chain sequences. In a later analysis, TCR nucleotide sequences were compared against IMGT/GENE-DB human TR gene sequences so that V and J genes could be assigned. Using the TCRdist pipeline, a later analysis assigned CDR3 sequences along with most-parsimonious VDJ recombination scenarios. In a later analysis, each TCR beta chain was defined by its CDR3 amino acid sequence together with its V-gene family, and reads lacking a unique V-gene family were excluded. To address suspected cross-contamination and a sequencing artifact, a later analysis removed under 600 highly shared, low-generation-probability nucleotide sequences. For each public chain, a later analysis derived a clonal expansion index from normalized ranks of inferred template counts within each repertoire. A later analysis computed generation probabilities with a VDJ recombination model fitted to out-of-frame rearrangements, and checked the results against IGoR. In a later analysis, hypergeometric tests were used to score TCR-TCR, TCR-HLA and TCR-CMV co-occurrence, with a repertoire-size bias correction applied to TCR pairs. False discovery rates were estimated in a later analysis by permuting HLA or CMV assignments 20 times. A later analysis grouped co-occurring TCRs with DBSCAN, adding TCRdist sequence similarity when clustering within HLA-allele-positive subsets. Repertoires with fewer than 30,000 or more than 120,000 public chains were left out of co-occurrence clustering, as were a few repertoires with anomalous nucleotide sharing. This is the immuneACCESS table as TCRdb keeps it, with only in-frame sequences that have V and J called. A part of the clones is gone; compared with another copy, unresolved V genes explain less than half, and the rest is unexplained. V, J and clone size reflect that table, while D and trimming were determined from the DNA. The sample has about 130,000 clones on record. Of the sample, more than 0.9% is held by the ten largest clones.

The CDR3, from cysteine to phenylalanine, totals 17 residues. The entry retains the CDR3 DNA only, 51 bases that are in frame from base 1. The germline ends are 20 bases apart after V is trimmed by 5 bases and J by 3 bases. The germline V gene encodes CDR1 LNHDA and CDR2 SQIVND (reference sequence). In total, about 650 healthy bone marrow donors made up the cohort. At the time of sampling, all cohort members were nominally healthy, though unrecorded immune exposures were likely present. The donor tested CMV seronegative, placing the donor among the approximately 360 seronegative members of the cohort. Every donor gave a peripheral blood sample, and the peripheral blood mononuclear cells from that sample were used for TCR beta sequencing. Genomic DNA was extracted from the blood cell samples with the Qiagen DNeasy Blood Extraction Kit. This entry is derived from a study of cytomegalovirus exposure and HLA in healthy donors (dated by TCRdb to the late 2010s). For context, the study as a whole: An earlier analysis of 587 of the donors reported approximately 280 Gb of sequence data and 95 million to 130 million unique TCR beta sequences obtained from approximately 180 million T cells. Roughly 300 gigabases of sequencing data and around 88 million unique TCR sequences made up an early release that covered some 640 HLA-typed donors. Among the 398 genotyped donors, approximately 77% belonged to the genetic ancestry cluster associated with self-reported Caucasian donors. The study aimed to test whether signatures of past pathogen exposure could be identified by cataloging public T cell receptors. The T cell repertoires of about 700 subjects were profiled by immunosequencing and related to cytomegalovirus serostatus. Besides the first cohort of about 730 subjects, a separate validation cohort made up of roughly 120 different subjects was used. High-throughput TCR immunosequencing, statistical association of individual TCRs with disease status, and machine learning were combined to predict cytomegalovirus infection status. To study patterns of TCR occurrence, a later analysis re-analyzed previously published TCR beta repertoires from 666 donors and added high-resolution HLA genotyping. Rather than drawing on any new phenotypic data, the later analysis identified candidate immune exposures from TCR beta sequences and the way those sequences occurred across donors. In an earlier analysis of a few hundred of the donors, high-throughput TCR beta sequencing was used to judge whether each TCR beta V gene segment behaved as functional or pseudogenic. Donor age, sex, ethnicity and CMV serostatus were compiled alongside the repertoire data. A later genetic analysis used genome-wide SNP genotypes for 398 of the 666 donors, treating that subset as a discovery cohort. All discovery cohort repertoires had been generated on a single sequencing platform. Class I and class II HLA loci were covered by the typing at four-digit resolution. Typing coverage varied by locus: about 629-640 donors for A, B, C, DRB1 and DQB1; more than 500 for DQA1; about 590 for DPA1; roughly 450 for DPB1. A handful of DR-DQ haplotypes were handled as single units for association and clustering because linkage in the cohort was strong. On average, 235,054 unique TCR beta nucleotide sequences were sequenced per donor among 300 to 500 genotyped donors of the cohort, with roughly 18% of those sequences being non-productive.

Here is what the overall study found, with its caveats: Most TCR sequences were observed very rarely across donors, whereas some public TCRs were present in many individuals. Roughly uniform sequencing depth across donors was assumed in presence/absence analyses, although this assumption may not hold. When HLA alleles, especially DR and DQ, strongly co-occurred, attributing TCR associations to individual alleles was difficult. A total of 150 or so TCR beta chains were listed by the study as associated with cytomegalovirus. The cohort was sequenced for TCR beta chains only, and without alpha or paired-chain data the features that could be detected were limited. A later analysis found that HLA-associated TCR beta chains were more clonally expanded and had lower generation probabilities than equally common non-associated chains. Most CMV-associated TCR beta chains appeared to be HLA-restricted in a later analysis, and the HLA associations seemed to be driven largely by CMV exposure. An earlier analysis of approximately 500 of the donors showed that most TCR beta V segments appeared in productive rearrangements either about 90% or about 30% of the time, which broadly matched IMGT annotations. The classifier was reported to diagnose cytomegalovirus status with high specificity and sensitivity in both the original cohort and the validation cohort. Some IMGT-functional V segments, including TRBV6-2 and TRBV6-3, could not be told apart with the 87-base-pair reads, so those segments were excluded. A group of highly shared sequence variants was considered likely to be a technical artifact of the sequencing pipeline. For the cohort, immune exposure information was limited to CMV serostatus. A later genetic analysis associated a missense DCLRE1C variant with V-gene and J-gene trimming of TCR beta chains, and an independent cohort replicated the association. HLA typing was unavailable for some donors at each locus, so association tests used only the typed subset. Correlated functional status among segregating V segments might be attributable to linkage disequilibrium, but an unknown experimental factor could not be ruled out. A later analysis reported that several top co-occurrence clusters appeared linked to parvovirus B19, influenza, CMV and Epstein-Barr virus. A further reported finding was that TCR beta sequences accurately predicted the HLA-A and HLA-B alleles for most subjects in the first cohort. A later analysis associated about 18,000 TCR beta sequences with specific HLA alleles at a false discovery rate of 0.05. In a later genetic analysis, fewer N-insertions in productive TCRs were reported among donors in an Asian-associated ancestry cluster than the roughly 700-donor mean. A later analysis found that TCR association rates varied across HLA loci, with DRB1 alleles showing the most associated TCRs and HLA-C alleles the fewest. The earlier analysis of 587 of the donors excluded approximately 15 rarely observed V segments, including chromosome 9 orphons, because counts were too low. The authors suggested that the approach could potentially be generalized to other disease states and immunological phenotypes. In vitro tests confirmed that a few of the cytomegalovirus-associated TCR beta chains recognize cytomegalovirus antigens.

The clonotype was recovered from a young man in good health and CMV-seronegative. The chain uses TRBV19 and TRBJ2-4; the D gene is perhaps TRBD1, on 6 matching bases. Source material: PBMCs. The CDR3 in this case is CASSSSDGQRGKNIQYF. The nucleotide sequence reads TGTGCCAGTAGTTCCTCCGATGGACAGAGGGGCAAAAACATTCAGTACTTC.